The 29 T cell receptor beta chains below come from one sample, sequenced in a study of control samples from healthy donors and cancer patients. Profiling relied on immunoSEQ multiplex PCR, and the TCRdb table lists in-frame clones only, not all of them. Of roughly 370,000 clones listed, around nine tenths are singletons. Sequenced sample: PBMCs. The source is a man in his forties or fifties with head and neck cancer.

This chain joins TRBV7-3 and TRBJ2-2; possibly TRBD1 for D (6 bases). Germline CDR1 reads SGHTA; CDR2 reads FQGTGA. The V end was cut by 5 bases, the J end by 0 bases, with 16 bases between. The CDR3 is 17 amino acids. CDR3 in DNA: TGTGCCAGCAGCAGGGAGCCGGGACATACGAACACCGGGGAGCTGTTTTTT. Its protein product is CASSREPGHTNTGELFF.

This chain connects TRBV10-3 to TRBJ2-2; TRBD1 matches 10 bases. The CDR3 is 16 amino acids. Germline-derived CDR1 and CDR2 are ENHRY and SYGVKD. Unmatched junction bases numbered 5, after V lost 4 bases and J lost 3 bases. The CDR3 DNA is TGTGCCATCAGTGGATGGGGGACAGGGGACACCGGGGAGCTGTTTTTT. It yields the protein CAISGWGTGDTGELFF.

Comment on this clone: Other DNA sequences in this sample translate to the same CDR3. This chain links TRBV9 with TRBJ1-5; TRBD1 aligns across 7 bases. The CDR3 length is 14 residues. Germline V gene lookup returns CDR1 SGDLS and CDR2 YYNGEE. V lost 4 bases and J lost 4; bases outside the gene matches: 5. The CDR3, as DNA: TGTGCCAGCAGCCCAGGGGGGAGTAATCAGCCCCAGCATTTT. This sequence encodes CASSPGGSNQPQHF.

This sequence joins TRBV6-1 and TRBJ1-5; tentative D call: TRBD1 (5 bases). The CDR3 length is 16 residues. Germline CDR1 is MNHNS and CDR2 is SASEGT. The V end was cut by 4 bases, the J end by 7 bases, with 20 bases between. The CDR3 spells CASSVKGTASEQPQHF. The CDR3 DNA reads TGTGCCAGCAGTGTTAAAGGGACGGCCTCGGAGCAGCCCCAGCATTTT.

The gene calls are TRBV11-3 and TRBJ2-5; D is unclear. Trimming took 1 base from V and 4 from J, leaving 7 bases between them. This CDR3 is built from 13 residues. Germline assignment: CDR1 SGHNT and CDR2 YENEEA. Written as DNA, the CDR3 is TGTGCCAGCAGCTTAGGCCAGCGAGAGACCCAGTACTTC. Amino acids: CASSLGQRETQYF.

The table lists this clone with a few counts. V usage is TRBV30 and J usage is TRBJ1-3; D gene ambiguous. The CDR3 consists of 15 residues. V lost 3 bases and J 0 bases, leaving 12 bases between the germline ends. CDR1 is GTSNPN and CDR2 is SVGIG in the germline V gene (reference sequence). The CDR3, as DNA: TGTGCCTGGAGGCGACTAGCGAACTCTGGAAACACCATATATTTT. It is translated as CAWRRLANSGNTIYF.

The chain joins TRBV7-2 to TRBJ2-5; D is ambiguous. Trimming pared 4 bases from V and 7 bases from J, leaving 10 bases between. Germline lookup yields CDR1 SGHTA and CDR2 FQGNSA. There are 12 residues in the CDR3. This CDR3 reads CASSSLTWTQYF. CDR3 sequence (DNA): TGTGCCAGCAGCTCGTTGACCTGGACCCAGTACTTC.

CDR3 coding DNA: TGTGCCAGCAAAGACAGCCTCCTGAGCTCCTATAATTCACCCCTCCACTTT. Translating it yields CASKDSLLSSYNSPLHF. The chain joins TRBV2 to TRBJ1-6; perhaps TRBD1 as D (5 bases). CDR3 length: 17 amino acids. The germline CDR1 and CDR2 sequences are SNHLY and FYNNEI. The ends were cut back, 7 bases at V and 0 bases at J, with 16 bases in the middle. The full variable domain, with the rest looked up from reference TRBV2 and TRBJ1-6, is EPEVTQTPSHQVTQMGQEVILRCVPISNHLYFYWYRQILGQKVEFLVSFYNNEISEKSEIFDDQFSVERPDGSNFTLKIRSTKLEDSAMYFCASKDSLLSSYNSPLHFGNGTRLTVT.

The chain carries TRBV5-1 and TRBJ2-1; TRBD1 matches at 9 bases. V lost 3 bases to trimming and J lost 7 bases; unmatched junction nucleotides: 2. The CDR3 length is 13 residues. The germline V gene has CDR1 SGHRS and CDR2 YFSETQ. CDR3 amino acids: CASSSTGGNEQFF. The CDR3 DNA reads TGCGCCAGCAGCTCGACAGGGGGGAATGAGCAGTTCTTC.

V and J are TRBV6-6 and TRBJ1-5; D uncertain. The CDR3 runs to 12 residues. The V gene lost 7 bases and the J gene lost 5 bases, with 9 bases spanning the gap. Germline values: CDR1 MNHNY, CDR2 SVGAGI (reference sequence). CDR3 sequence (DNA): TGTGCCAGCAAAACACACGATCAGCCCCAGCATTTT. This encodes CASKTHDQPQHF.

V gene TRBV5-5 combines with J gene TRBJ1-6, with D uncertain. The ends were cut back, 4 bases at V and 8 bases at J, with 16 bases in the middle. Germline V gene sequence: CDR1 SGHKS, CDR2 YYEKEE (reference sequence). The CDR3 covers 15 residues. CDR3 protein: CASSLGVAMYSPLHF. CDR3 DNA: TGTGCCAGCAGCCTCGGAGTAGCTATGTATTCACCCCTCCACTTT.

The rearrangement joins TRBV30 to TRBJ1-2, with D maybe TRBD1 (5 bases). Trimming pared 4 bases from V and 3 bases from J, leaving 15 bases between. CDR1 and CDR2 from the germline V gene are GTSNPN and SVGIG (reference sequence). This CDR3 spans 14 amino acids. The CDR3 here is CAWNRQGLDYGYTF. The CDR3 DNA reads TGTGCCTGGAATAGGCAGGGACTCGACTATGGCTACACCTTC.

CDR3 amino acids: CASSLEGAYTGELFF. For the CDR3, the DNA is TGCGCCAGCAGCTTAGAGGGGGCATACACCGGGGAGCTGTTTTTT. This chain uses TRBV5-1 with TRBJ2-2, with TRBD1 matching over 7 bases. Germline loops: CDR1 SGHRS, CDR2 YFSETQ. The CDR3 is 15 amino acids. V trimming: 2 bases; J trimming: 3 bases; junction bases outside the gene matches: 4.

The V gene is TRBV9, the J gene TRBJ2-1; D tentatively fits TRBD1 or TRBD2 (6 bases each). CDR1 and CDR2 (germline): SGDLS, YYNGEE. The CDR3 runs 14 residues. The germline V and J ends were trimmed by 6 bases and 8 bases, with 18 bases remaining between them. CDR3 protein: CASNPWARGDEQFF. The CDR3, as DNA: TGTGCCAGCAACCCGTGGGCTAGGGGGGATGAGCAGTTCTTC.

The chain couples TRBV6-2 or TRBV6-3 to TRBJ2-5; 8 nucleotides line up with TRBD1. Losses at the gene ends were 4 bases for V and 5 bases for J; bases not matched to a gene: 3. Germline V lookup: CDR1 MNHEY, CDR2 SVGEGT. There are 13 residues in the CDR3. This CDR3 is CASSLTGGETQYF. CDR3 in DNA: TGTGCCAGCAGTTTAACAGGGGGGGAGACCCAGTACTTC.

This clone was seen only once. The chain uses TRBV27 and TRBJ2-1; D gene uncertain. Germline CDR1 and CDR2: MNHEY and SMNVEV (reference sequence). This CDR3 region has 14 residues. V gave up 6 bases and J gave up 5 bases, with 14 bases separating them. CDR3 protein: CASRRLGVDNEQFF. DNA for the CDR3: TGTGCCAGCAGACGCCTAGGTGTTGACAATGAGCAGTTCTTC.

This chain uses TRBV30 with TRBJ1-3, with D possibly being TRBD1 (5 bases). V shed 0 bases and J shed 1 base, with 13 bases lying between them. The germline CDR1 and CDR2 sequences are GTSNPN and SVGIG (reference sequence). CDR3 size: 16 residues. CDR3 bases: TGTGCCTGGAGTGTACTGGGCAGGGAGTCTGGAAACACCATATATTTT. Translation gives CAWSVLGRESGNTIYF.

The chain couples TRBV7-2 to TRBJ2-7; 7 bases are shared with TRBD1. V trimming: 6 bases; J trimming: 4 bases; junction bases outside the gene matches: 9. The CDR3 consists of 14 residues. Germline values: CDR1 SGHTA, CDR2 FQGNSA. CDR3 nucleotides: TGTGCCAGCAGTTCAAGGGGGCTTCAGTACGAGCAGTACTTC. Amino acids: CASSSRGLQYEQYF.

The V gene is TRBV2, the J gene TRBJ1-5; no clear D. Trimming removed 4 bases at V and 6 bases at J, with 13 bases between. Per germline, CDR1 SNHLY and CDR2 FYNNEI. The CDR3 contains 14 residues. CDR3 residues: CASSGLGFSQPQHF. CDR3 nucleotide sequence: TGTGCCAGCAGTGGTCTCGGCTTTAGTCAGCCCCAGCATTTT.

The CDR3: CATSDRGTGLAGELFF. The CDR3 nucleotides read TGTGCCACCAGTGACCGCGGGACAGGGCTGGCCGGGGAGCTGTTTTTT. The chain employs TRBV24-1 and TRBJ2-2, with 9 bases aligning to TRBD1. The CDR3 consists of 16 residues. V was pared by 4 bases and J by 6 bases, with 8 bases of the junction left unmatched. Germline V gene data show CDR1 as KGHDR and CDR2 as SFDVKD.

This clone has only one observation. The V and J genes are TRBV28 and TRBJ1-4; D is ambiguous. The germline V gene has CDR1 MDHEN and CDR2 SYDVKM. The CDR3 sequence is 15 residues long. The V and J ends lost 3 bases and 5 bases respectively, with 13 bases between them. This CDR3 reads CASSLELQFNEKLFF. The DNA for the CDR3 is TGTGCCAGCAGTTTGGAGTTGCAATTCAATGAAAAACTGTTTTTT.

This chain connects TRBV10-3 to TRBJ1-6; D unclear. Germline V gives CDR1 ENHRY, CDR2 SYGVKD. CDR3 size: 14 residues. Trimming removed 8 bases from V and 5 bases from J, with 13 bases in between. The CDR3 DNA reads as TGTGCCATCGGAAGCCGATTGAATAATTCACCCCTCCACTTT. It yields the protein CAIGSRLNNSPLHF.

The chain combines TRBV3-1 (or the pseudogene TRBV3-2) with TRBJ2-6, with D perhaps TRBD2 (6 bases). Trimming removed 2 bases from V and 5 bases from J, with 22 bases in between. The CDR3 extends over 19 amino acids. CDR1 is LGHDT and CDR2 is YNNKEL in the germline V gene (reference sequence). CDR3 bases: TGTGCCAGCAGCCAATTGGGACTGTTCTGCAGTCCGAGGGCCAACGTCCTGACTTTC. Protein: CASSQLGLFCSPRANVLTF.

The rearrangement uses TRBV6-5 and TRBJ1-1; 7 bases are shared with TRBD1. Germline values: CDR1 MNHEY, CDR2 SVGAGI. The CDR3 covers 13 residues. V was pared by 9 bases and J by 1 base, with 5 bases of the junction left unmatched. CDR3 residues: CASRQGWNTEAFF. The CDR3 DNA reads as TGTGCCAGTAGACAGGGCTGGAACACTGAAGCTTTCTTT.

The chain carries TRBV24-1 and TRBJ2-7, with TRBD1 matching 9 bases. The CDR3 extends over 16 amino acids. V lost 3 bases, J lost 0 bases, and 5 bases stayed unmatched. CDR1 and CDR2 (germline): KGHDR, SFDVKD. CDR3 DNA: TGTGCCACCAGTGATCAGGGACAGGGCGCCTCCTACGAGCAGTACTTC. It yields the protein CATSDQGQGASYEQYF.

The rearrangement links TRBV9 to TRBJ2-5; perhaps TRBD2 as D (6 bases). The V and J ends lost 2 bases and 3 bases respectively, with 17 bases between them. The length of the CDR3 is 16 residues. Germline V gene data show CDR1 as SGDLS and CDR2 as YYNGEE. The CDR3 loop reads CASSVEGSPPKETQYF. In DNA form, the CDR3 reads TGTGCCAGCAGCGTGGAGGGGTCCCCCCCAAAAGAGACCCAGTACTTC.

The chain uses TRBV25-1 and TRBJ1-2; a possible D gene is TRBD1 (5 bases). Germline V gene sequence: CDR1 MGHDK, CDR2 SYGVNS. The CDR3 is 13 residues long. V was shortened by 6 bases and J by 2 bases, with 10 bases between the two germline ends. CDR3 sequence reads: CASSLQANYGYTF. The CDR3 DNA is TGTGCCAGCAGCCTACAGGCCAACTATGGCTACACCTTC.

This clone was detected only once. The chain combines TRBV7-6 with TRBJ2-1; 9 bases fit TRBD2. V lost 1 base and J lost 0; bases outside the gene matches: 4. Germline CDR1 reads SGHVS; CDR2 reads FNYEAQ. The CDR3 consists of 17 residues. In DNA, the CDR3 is TGTGCCAGCAGCTTAGAGTTTAGCGGGAGCTCCTACAATGAGCAGTTCTTC. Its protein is CASSLEFSGSSYNEQFF.

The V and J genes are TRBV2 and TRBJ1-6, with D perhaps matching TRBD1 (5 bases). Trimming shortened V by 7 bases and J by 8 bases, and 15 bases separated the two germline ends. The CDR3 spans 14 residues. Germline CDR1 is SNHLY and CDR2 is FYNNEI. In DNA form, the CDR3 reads TGTGCCAGCACGAGGGCAGGGTATGATTCACCCCTCCACTTT. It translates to CASTRAGYDSPLHF. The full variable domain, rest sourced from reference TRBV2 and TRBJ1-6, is EPEVTQTPSHQVTQMGQEVILRCVPISNHLYFYWYRQILGQKVEFLVSFYNNEISEKSEIFDDQFSVERPDGSNFTLKIRSTKLEDSAMYFCASTRAGYDSPLHFGNGTRLTVT.